The clone carrying this TCR beta chain was detected many times. Its target is unknown. These data come from a study of regulatory T cells in long-lasting Graves disease. The time point was: newly diagnosed GD, antithyroid drugs for less than 3 months. PBMC RNA was the source of the TCR library. Patients were enrolled at an endocrinology department in Xi'an, China. V was clipped by 5 bases and J by 0 bases; unmatched bases: 13. In germline, CDR1 is MNHEY, CDR2 SMNVEV (reference sequence). The CDR3 spans 18 residues. Findings and limits, study-wide: The persistent group shared 2,500 to 3,000 public clonotypes, more than the roughly 970 shared by new patients.

Assembly of TCR beta libraries relied on iRepertoire HTBI primers together with Arm-PCR of CDR3 regions. The authors' processing: Spanning all samples, the identified segments comprised about 62 TRBV and fewer than 15 TRBJ. Via MiXCR, TCRdb re-called the multiplex PCR reads, giving one row per CDR3 protein. Clone size and V and J calls follow TCRdb, not the original study. There are over 300,000 distinct CDR3 sequences in the sample; around a sixth occur only once, and over 20% lies in the top ten. This TCR was recovered from a female donor with Graves disease. The chain joins TRBV27 to TRBJ1-3, with 7 bases lining up with TRBD1. Material: peripheral blood mononuclear cells (PBMCs), obtained at new diagnosis, from a patient treated with antithyroid drugs. The DNA of the CDR3 is TGTGCCAGCAGTCCTTCCGGGCAGGGGGAATTCTCTGGAAACACCATATATTTT. Translating gives CASSPSGQGEFSGNTIYF.